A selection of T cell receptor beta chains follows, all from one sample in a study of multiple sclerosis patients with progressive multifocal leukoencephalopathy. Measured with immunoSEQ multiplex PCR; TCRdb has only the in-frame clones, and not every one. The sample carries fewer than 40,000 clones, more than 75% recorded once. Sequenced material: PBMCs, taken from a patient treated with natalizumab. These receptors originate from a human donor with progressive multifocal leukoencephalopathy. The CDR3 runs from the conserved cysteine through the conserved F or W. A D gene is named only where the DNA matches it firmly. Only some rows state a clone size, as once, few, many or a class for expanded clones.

TGTGCCAGCAGCCCCAGCGCGGGGGCCACCGGGGAGCTGTTTTTT,CASSPSAGATGELFF,TRBV7-2,.,.,TRBJ2-2
TGTGCCAGCAGTGAAACGGACGACTATGGCTACACCTTC,CASSETDDYGYTF,TRBV2,.,.,TRBJ1-2
TGTGCCAGCAGTGCCGCCTCCTACAATGAGCAGTTCTTC,CASSAASYNEQFF,TRBV6-1,.,.,TRBJ2-1
TGTGCCAGCAGCTTGCTGTTGCTAGAGCAGTTCTTC,CASSLLLLEQFF,TRBV5-8,.,.,TRBJ2-1
TGCGCCAGCGGCGGCGGGACTAGCGGGAGTTACGAGCAGTACTTC,CASGGGTSGSYEQYF,TRBV4-1,TRBD2,.,TRBJ2-7
TGTGCCAGCAGCCCTGGGACTAGCGGGAGGGCCCGGGAGACCCAGTACTTC,CASSPGTSGRARETQYF,TRBV7-3,TRBD2,.,TRBJ2-5
TGTGCCAGTAGTAGGACTAGCGGGGGCTCCTACAATGAGCAGTTCTTC,CASSRTSGGSYNEQFF,TRBV19,TRBD2,.,TRBJ2-1
TGTGCCAGCAGCCCACAGGTAAACATGAACACTGAAGCTTTCTTT,CASSPQVNMNTEAFF,TRBV9,.,.,TRBJ1-1
TGTGCCAGCAGCGTAAGTGAAATCGGAGATACGCAGTATTTT,CASSVSEIGDTQYF,TRBV9,.,.,TRBJ2-3
TGTGCCAGCAGTTACGGCCCTGTCACAGAGACCCAGTACTTC,CASSYGPVTETQYF,TRBV6-5,.,.,TRBJ2-5
TGTGCCAGCAGTTCGCCAGGGTCCAGGGGGCCCCAGCATTTT,CASSSPGSRGPQHF,TRBV6-5,.,few,TRBJ1-5
TGTGCCAGCAGTTATGAAGACAGGGGATATAATTCACCCCTCCACTTT,CASSYEDRGYNSPLHF,TRBV6-5,TRBD1,.,TRBJ1-6
TGCGCCAGCAGCTTGGGTGTGGGAGGGCAGAATGAGCAGTTCTTC,CASSLGVGGQNEQFF,TRBV5-1,TRBD2,few,TRBJ2-1
TGTGCCAGTAGTATAGATCCCCGGCAGCCACAGTACTTTACCTACGAGCAGTACTTC,CASSIDPRQPQYFTYEQYF,TRBV19,.,.,TRBJ2-7
TGTGCCTGGAGTGTAGGGCCCACCTCCAGGGAAGGGTACTATGGCTACACCTTC,CAWSVGPTSREGYYGYTF,TRBV30,.,.,TRBJ1-2
TGTGCCAGCAGGGACAGGGACCAGCCCCAGCATTTT,CASRDRDQPQHF,TRBV6-1,TRBD1,.,TRBJ1-5
TGTGCCACCACTACGACAGGGGGCAAGGGAGATACGCAGTATTTT,CATTTTGGKGDTQYF,TRBV15,TRBD1,.,TRBJ2-3
TGCGCCAGCAGCCAAGATCGGGGGGGCGATTCTGGAAACACCATATATTTT,CASSQDRGGDSGNTIYF,TRBV4-3,.,.,TRBJ1-3